The present entry profiles one T cell receptor (beta chain) with its context. The sample belongs to a study of technical replicates of blood from a handful of donors. Per germline, CDR1 SGHVS and CDR2 FQNEAQ. V was clipped by 5 bases and J by 0 bases; unmatched bases: 6. The CDR3 length is 15 residues. The repertoire was sequenced with immunoSEQ multiplex PCR; TCRdb's copy has only in-frame clones and lacks some. The data hold 64,000 or so clones, with approximately 86% observed a single time. The sequence was obtained from a human donor in good health. Some clones in this sample may be carry-over from other donors' samples. Sequencing input: PBMCs. This sequence joins TRBV7-8 and TRBJ2-5; 7 bases agree with TRBD2. CDR3 sequence (DNA): TGTGCCAGCAGCCCGGGACTATCGTACCAAGAGACCCAGTACTTC. Translation: CASSPGLSYQETQYF. The variable domain in full, with the rest retrieved from reference TRBV7-8 and TRBJ2-5, is GAGVSQSPRYKVAKRGQDVALRCDPISGHVSLFWYQQALGQGPEFLTYFQNEAQLDKSGLPSDRFFAERPEGSVSTLKIQRTQQEDSAVYLCASSPGLSYQETQYFGPGTRLLVL.